Listed here are 27 T cell receptor beta chains from one sample, sequenced in a study of cytomegalovirus exposure and HLA in healthy donors. Produced via immunoSEQ multiplex PCR; TCRdb's table is partial and in-frame only. The sample lists approximately 160,000 clones; around four fifths were seen once. Material for sequencing was PBMCs. These receptors all stem from a man aged 25 to 45 in good health and CMV-seropositive.

This sequence joins TRBV5-1 and TRBJ2-5, with 11 bases lining up with TRBD2. The V and J ends lost 0 bases and 4 bases, in that order; junction bases with no gene match: 8. This CDR3 comprises 17 residues. Germline V gene lookup returns CDR1 SGHRS and CDR2 YFSETQ. The CDR3 DNA reads TGCGCCAGCAGCTTGGGTGCTAGCGGGGGGCCCACAGAGACCCAGTACTTC. Translating gives CASSLGASGGPTETQYF.

The chain is built from TRBV15 and TRBJ2-1; 16 nucleotides line up with TRBD2. There are 15 residues in the CDR3. In germline, CDR1 is LNHNV, CDR2 YYDKDF (reference sequence). J gave up 10 bases and V 5 bases, and 5 bases lay outside the gene matches. This CDR3 is CATSVGLAGGSEQFF. CDR3 in DNA: TGTGCCACCAGCGTGGGACTAGCGGGGGGGAGCGAGCAGTTCTTC.

The chain recombines TRBV6-5 with TRBJ2-7; perhaps TRBD1 as D (6 bases). This CDR3 is built from 15 residues. CDR1 and CDR2 (germline): MNHEY, SVGAGI. V lost 2 bases and J 3 bases, leaving 14 bases between the germline ends. The CDR3 loop reads CASSYGQPGIYEQYF. The CDR3 DNA follows: TGTGCCAGCAGTTACGGACAGCCCGGGATCTACGAGCAGTACTTC.

The gene calls are TRBV10-1 and TRBJ2-3; possibly TRBD2 for D (6 bases). This CDR3 region has 13 residues. Germline CDR1 WNHNN, CDR2 SYGVQD (reference sequence). Trimming removed 6 bases from V and 6 bases from J, with 13 bases in between. CDR3: CASSHGGLDTQYF. CDR3 coding DNA: TGCGCCAGCAGCCATGGGGGGTTGGATACGCAGTATTTT.

The V and J genes are TRBV5-8 and TRBJ2-1; perhaps TRBD1 as D (5 bases). Looked up from germline, CDR1 is SGHTS and CDR2 is YDEGEE. The CDR3 has 16 amino acids. Trimming removed 3 bases at V and 7 bases at J, with 20 bases between. CDR3 in DNA: TGTGCCAGCAGCTCCTTCAGGGTAGGGTTATGGAATGAGCAGTTCTTC. It yields the protein CASSSFRVGLWNEQFF.

The rearrangement joins TRBV7-9 to TRBJ2-5, with D possibly TRBD1 on 6 matching bases. The CDR3 covers 12 residues. The germline V gene encodes CDR1 SEHNR and CDR2 FQNEAQ (reference sequence). V was clipped by 7 bases and J by 7 bases, with 13 bases between them. CDR3 in amino acids: CASNSQTGTQYF. The CDR3 nucleotides read TGTGCCAGCAACAGTCAGACAGGGACCCAGTACTTC.

This sequence joins TRBV7-2 and TRBJ2-5; 9 nucleotides agree with TRBD1. CDR3 length: 16 amino acids. CDR1 and CDR2 (germline): SGHTA, FQGNSA. The J segment lost 5 bases and the V segment lost 5 bases, leaving 12 bases of the junction unmatched. As DNA, the CDR3 is TGTGCCAGCAGCCCGGGCAGGACAGGGGATTTGGAGACCCAGTACTTC. It codes for CASSPGRTGDLETQYF.

The chain combines TRBV7-2 with TRBJ1-4, with TRBD1 matching over 7 bases. The germline CDR1 and CDR2 sequences are SGHTA and FQGNSA. The CDR3 runs to 16 residues. With V trimmed by 1 base and J by 2 bases, 4 bases remained unmatched. CDR3: CASSLGDSGTNEKLFF. In DNA form, the CDR3 reads TGTGCCAGCAGCTTAGGGGACAGTGGGACTAATGAAAAACTGTTTTTT.

The J gene is TRBJ1-6, the V gene TRBV27, with a possible D match to TRBD1 (5 bases). CDR1 and CDR2 from the germline V gene are MNHEY and SMNVEV (reference sequence). V dropped 2 bases and J dropped 4 bases, with 12 bases sitting between them. This CDR3 has 16 residues. The CDR3 DNA reads as TGTGCCAGCAGTTTAAGGGGATTCGGGTATAATTCACCCCTCCACTTT. It encodes CASSLRGFGYNSPLHF.

The chain joins TRBV19 to TRBJ1-1; D may be TRBD1 (6 bases). Germline assignment: CDR1 LNHDA and CDR2 SQIVND (reference sequence). This CDR3 contains 15 residues. V gave up 4 bases and J gave up 2 bases, with 14 bases separating them. In nucleotides, the CDR3 is TGTGCCAGTAGTACTTCCGGGACAATAAACACTGAAGCTTTCTTT. Protein sequence: CASSTSGTINTEAFF.

The V gene is TRBV7-9, the J gene TRBJ1-3, with 9 bases fitting TRBD1. Germline V gene data show CDR1 as SEHNR and CDR2 as FQNEAQ (reference sequence). The CDR3 runs 15 residues. V was pared by 3 bases and J by 4 bases, with 4 bases of the junction left unmatched. In DNA form, the CDR3 reads TGTGCCAGCAGCTTTGACAGGGGGGGCGGAAACACCATATATTTT. This encodes CASSFDRGGGNTIYF.

This chain connects TRBV10-2 to TRBJ2-7; D is possibly TRBD1 (5 bases). Germline loops: CDR1 WSHSY, CDR2 SAAADI. This CDR3 has 14 residues. The V and J ends lost 3 bases and 4 bases respectively, with 13 bases between them. Here the CDR3 reads CASSDPGPHYEQYF. The CDR3 DNA reads as TGCGCCAGCAGTGATCCAGGGCCTCATTACGAGCAGTACTTC.

The genes are TRBV7-8 and TRBJ1-4; no clear D gene. CDR3 length: 13 residues. The V end was cut by 5 bases, the J end by 8 bases, with 12 bases between. Germline lookup yields CDR1 SGHVS and CDR2 FQNEAQ. The CDR3 here is CASSPKVHEKLFF. In nucleotides, the CDR3 is TGTGCCAGCAGCCCTAAAGTGCACGAAAAACTGTTTTTT. Together with reference TRBV7-8 and TRBJ1-4, the CDR3 gives the full variable domain: GAGVSQSPRYKVAKRGQDVALRCDPISGHVSLFWYQQALGQGPEFLTYFQNEAQLDKSGLPSDRFFAERPEGSVSTLKIQRTQQEDSAVYLCASSPKVHEKLFFGSGTQLSVL.

The chain joins TRBV7-2 to TRBJ1-3, with D possibly matching TRBD1 (5 bases). The germline CDR1 and CDR2 sequences are SGHTA and FQGNSA. The CDR3 loop spans 14 amino acids. Trimming removed 2 bases from V and 4 bases from J, with 9 bases in between. The CDR3 spells CASSLQGGGNTIYF. The CDR3 bases are TGTGCCAGCAGCTTACAGGGTGGCGGAAACACCATATATTTT.

With respect to this clone: Mismatch with germline at one junction end may stem from a read error. The rearrangement joins TRBV29-1 to TRBJ1-3; D is perhaps TRBD1 (5 bases). The CDR3 contains 14 residues. Germline V gene sequence: CDR1 SQVTM, CDR2 ANQGSEA. The CDR3 bases are TGCAGCGTTCAAGACAGTCTCTCTGGAAACACCATATATTTT. Translated: CSVQDSLSGNTIYF.

J is TRBJ2-7 and V is TRBV5-1; 10 positions match TRBD1. Trimming removed 0 bases from V and 4 bases from J; junction bases left unmatched: 4. Germline CDR1 reads SGHRS; CDR2 reads YFSETQ. The CDR3 has 15 residues. CDR3 loop: CASSLGPGQGYEQYF. DNA of the CDR3: TGCGCCAGCAGCTTGGGCCCGGGACAGGGGTACGAGCAGTACTTC.

The V call is TRBV11-2, the J call TRBJ2-3, with 8 bases identical to TRBD2. This CDR3 has 15 residues. CDR1 and CDR2 from the germline V gene are SGHAT and FQNNGV. V gave up 0 bases and J gave up 6 bases; unmatched junction bases: 5. The CDR3 nucleotides are TGTGCCAGCAGCTTAGATATTAGCGGGGTTGATACGCAGTATTTT. This translates into CASSLDISGVDTQYF.

The rearrangement uses TRBV25-1 and TRBJ2-1; 8 positions agree with TRBD1. J gave up 5 bases and V 3 bases, and 12 bases lay outside the gene matches. Per germline, CDR1 MGHDK and CDR2 SYGVNS. The CDR3 runs to 17 residues. CDR3 coding DNA: TGTGCCAGCAGTGATCAAGGACAGGGAAGAGGGCACAATGAGCAGTTCTTC. Translation gives CASSDQGQGRGHNEQFF.

The chain combines TRBV2 with TRBJ2-7, with 7 bases lining up with TRBD1. V trimming: 6 bases; J trimming: 1 base; junction bases outside the gene matches: 3. The CDR3 is 13 residues long. The germline CDR1 and CDR2 sequences are SNHLY and FYNNEI. The CDR3 nucleotides are TGTGCCAGCAGGGGGGACAGTTCCTACGAGCAGTACTTC. It encodes CASRGDSSYEQYF.

The chain is built from TRBV2 and TRBJ2-1, with 7 bases identical to TRBD2. The V and J ends lost 9 bases and 3 bases, in that order; junction bases with no gene match: 5. CDR3 length: 13 amino acids. Germline values: CDR1 SNHLY, CDR2 FYNNEI. For the CDR3, the DNA is TGTGCCAGTGGGGGGGACGGCTACAATGAGCAGTTCTTC. It translates to CASGGDGYNEQFF.

V gene TRBV9 combines with J gene TRBJ2-1, with 14 bases fitting TRBD2. This CDR3 has 17 amino acids. J was trimmed by 0 bases and V by 4 bases; bases with no gene match: 3. Germline CDR1 reads SGDLS; CDR2 reads YYNGEE. CDR3 nucleotides: TGTGCCAGCAGCCCAGGGACTAGCGGGGGCTCCTACAATGAGCAGTTCTTC. Protein sequence: CASSPGTSGGSYNEQFF.

In this sample, this clone turned up once. V usage is TRBV7-9 and J usage is TRBJ1-1; 10 positions match TRBD1. The CDR3 is made up of 15 amino acids. Trimming removed 5 bases from V and 5 bases from J; junction bases left unmatched: 8. Germline CDR1 reads SEHNR; CDR2 reads FQNEAQ (reference sequence). Here the CDR3 reads CASSPSTGGRTEAFF. In DNA form, the CDR3 reads TGTGCCAGCAGCCCCTCGACAGGGGGCCGGACTGAAGCTTTCTTT.

The V call is TRBV7-2, the J call TRBJ1-2; perhaps TRBD1 as D (6 bases). Germline V gene sequence: CDR1 SGHTA, CDR2 FQGNSA. The length of the CDR3 is 13 residues. V lost 5 bases to trimming and J lost 7 bases, with 14 bases between them. This chain's CDR3 is CASSPRGSGGYTF. In DNA, the CDR3 is TGTGCCAGCAGCCCCAGGGGTTCGGGTGGCTACACCTTC.

The chain recombines TRBV7-2 with TRBJ2-7; TRBD2 matches 11 bases. V shed 5 bases, J shed 3 bases, and the junction held 9 bases outside the gene matches. The CDR3 spans 16 residues. Per the germline V gene, CDR1 is SGHTA and CDR2 is FQGNSA. The CDR3 DNA sequence: TGTGCCAGCAGCGCCACTAGCGGGGGCATTAACTACGAGCAGTACTTC. Its protein product is CASSATSGGINYEQYF.

The CDR3 nucleotides are TGTGCTAGTGGTTTCTCCCAGGGTTTTACCCAGCATTTT. Its protein is CASGFSQGFTQHF. The chain recombines TRBV12-5 with TRBJ1-5, with a tentative D call TRBD1 (5 bases). CDR3 length: 13 residues. Deletions cut 3 bases from V and 11 bases from J, with 14 bases between. Germline CDR1 and CDR2: LGHNT and FRNRAP. Supplemented by reference TRBV12-5 and TRBJ1-5, the full variable domain reads DARVTQTPRHKVTEMGQEVTMRCQPILGHNTVFWYRQTMMQGLELLAYFRNRAPLDDSGMPKDRFSAEMPDATLATLKIQPSEPRDSAVYFCASGFSQGFTQHFGDGTRLSIL.

This clone was counted once. This chain connects TRBV5-1 to TRBJ2-5; 8 bases are shared with TRBD1. CDR1 and CDR2 (germline): SGHRS, YFSETQ. V gave up 1 base and J gave up 2 bases; unmatched junction bases: 4. The CDR3 has 15 residues. The CDR3 region has the DNA TGCGCCAGCAGCTTGATTACAGGGGGACAAGAGACCCAGTACTTC. Translated: CASSLITGGQETQYF.

The chain joins TRBV6-5 to TRBJ2-7; no firm D call. V dropped 0 bases and J dropped 8 bases, with 8 bases sitting between them. In germline, CDR1 is MNHEY, CDR2 SVGAGI. The CDR3 totals 12 residues. CDR3 DNA sequence: TGTGCCAGCAGTTACTCGCTCGGTCAGCAGTACTTC. The encoded protein is CASSYSLGQQYF.